These 17 T cell receptor beta chains were all obtained from the same sample, sequenced in a study of blood T cell repertoires in COVID-19. Sequenced by immunoSEQ multiplex PCR; TCRdb stores in-frame clones only, minus some. This sample carries 250,000 to 400,000 clones, 88% of them seen once, and the ten largest clones take 1.5% to 2%. Sequencing was carried out using peripheral blood. The origin of the receptors is a woman younger than 45 with COVID-19, enrolled during active disease.

This clone has only a few counts. The chain combines TRBV21-1 with TRBJ2-7; no check of the table's D call, TRBD2, against the DNA was made. TRBV21-1 is a listed pseudogene. The CDR3 sequence is 13 residues long. The CDR3 DNA follows: TGTGCCAGCAGCACCCGGGGTGCCTACGAGCAGTACGTC. Encoded protein: CASSTRGAYEQYV.

The rearrangement joins TRBV5-8 to TRBJ2-5; TRBD2 matches at 12 bases. J was trimmed by 1 base and V by 2 bases; bases with no gene match: 9. Germline V CDR1 and CDR2: SGHTS, YDEGEE. The CDR3 is 18 residues long. The CDR3 DNA reads as TGTGCCAGCAGCTTAAGACTAGCGGGGGAAGTTGGCCAAGAGACCCAGTACTTC. Translating gives CASSLRLAGEVGQETQYF.

The chain employs TRBV11-1 and TRBJ1-1, with TRBD1 matching over 10 bases. CDR1 and CDR2 from the germline V gene are SGHAT and FQDESV (reference sequence). This CDR3 spans 15 amino acids. Unmatched junction bases numbered 4, after V lost 3 bases and J lost 3 bases. DNA for the CDR3: TGTGCCAGCAGCTTGGACGGACAGGGGGACACTGAAGCTTTCTTT. Translating it yields CASSLDGQGDTEAFF.

This clone was counted a single time. In nucleotides, the CDR3 is TGTGCCAGCAGCGTAGGTGCGGATAACTATGGCTACACCTTC. Its translation is CASSVGADNYGYTF. The V gene is TRBV9, the J gene TRBJ1-2; D is undetermined. Germline V gene sequence: CDR1 SGDLS, CDR2 YYNGEE. The CDR3 is 14 amino acids. With 0 bases removed from V and 1 base from J, the gap between germline ends came to 7 bases.

This rearrangement joins TRBV28 to TRBJ1-2; D remains ambiguous. The V end lost 5 bases, the J end lost 1 base, and 5 bases lay between the germline ends. Per the germline V gene, CDR1 is MDHEN and CDR2 is SYDVKM. This CDR3 has 12 residues. The CDR3 DNA sequence: TGTGCCAGCAGTCCAAATAACTATGGCTACACCTTC. Encoded protein: CASSPNNYGYTF.

The rearrangement links TRBV5-1 to TRBJ1-1, with TRBD1 identical over 12 bases. The germline gives CDR1 SGHRS, CDR2 YFSETQ. The CDR3 is 13 residues long. Trimming cost V 5 bases and J 11 bases; bases outside gene matches: 7. In DNA, the CDR3 is TGCGCCAGCAGGCCGGGACAGGGGGCCTTGGCTTTCTTT. Its translation: CASRPGQGALAFF.

The chain employs TRBV10-1 and TRBJ2-7; TRBD2 is a possible D gene (5 bases). V dropped 8 bases and J dropped 0 bases, with 20 bases sitting between them. Germline CDR1 is WNHNN and CDR2 is SYGVQD (reference sequence). This CDR3 is 16 amino acids long. CDR3 sequence: CASPAPGSPSSYEQYF. In nucleotides, the CDR3 is TGCGCCAGCCCTGCGCCGGGGTCTCCTAGCTCCTACGAGCAGTACTTC.

This chain links TRBV6-5 with TRBJ1-5, with TRBD1 as a possible D gene (5 bases). This CDR3 has 15 amino acids. V was pared by 6 bases and J by 4 bases, with 16 bases between. The germline CDR1 and CDR2 sequences are MNHEY and SVGAGI. The CDR3 DNA is TGTGCCAGCAGGAAGGGCAGGGTCGCGAATCAGCCCCAGCATTTT. As protein: CASRKGRVANQPQHF.

The chain is built from TRBV28 and TRBJ1-6, with a weak D call TRBD1 (5 bases). CDR3 length: 15 residues. Germline assignment: CDR1 MDHEN and CDR2 SYDVKM. V was shortened by 2 bases and J by 5 bases, with 10 bases between the two germline ends. CDR3 residues: CASSLPDRDNSPLHF. The DNA of the CDR3 is TGTGCCAGCAGTTTACCTGACAGAGATAATTCACCCCTCCACTTT.

V gene TRBV5-8 combines with J gene TRBJ1-5, with D unresolved. The length of the CDR3 is 15 residues. The ends were cut back, 4 bases at V and 7 bases at J, with 18 bases in the middle. Germline V gene lookup returns CDR1 SGHTS and CDR2 YDEGEE. CDR3 in amino acids: CASSAVRGEGQPQHF. CDR3 sequence (DNA): TGTGCCAGCAGCGCTGTCCGGGGAGAGGGCCAGCCCCAGCATTTT.

The chain employs TRBV24-1 and TRBJ1-2; perhaps TRBD1 as D (6 bases). The CDR3 runs 17 residues. Germline CDR1 reads KGHDR; CDR2 reads SFDVKD. Trimming pared 3 bases from V and 5 bases from J, leaving 21 bases between. Here the CDR3 reads CATSDPWGPTGPYGYTF. In nucleotides, the CDR3 is TGTGCCACCAGTGATCCTTGGGGACCTACAGGGCCTTATGGCTACACCTTC.

This chain joins TRBV19 and TRBJ1-3; D is ambiguous. This CDR3 region has 15 residues. Deletions cut 3 bases from V and 1 base from J, with 10 bases between. Germline CDR1 reads LNHDA; CDR2 reads SQIVND (reference sequence). For the CDR3, the DNA is TGTGCCAGTAGTATCGGTGACAAGTCTGGAAACACCATATATTTT. It yields the protein CASSIGDKSGNTIYF.

The V and J genes are TRBV19 and TRBJ1-5; maybe TRBD1 (5 bases). CDR1 is LNHDA, CDR2 SQIVND, per germline (reference sequence). This CDR3 is 14 amino acids long. V was pared by 5 bases and J by 0 bases, with 8 bases between. The CDR3 DNA reads as TGTGCCAGTAGTGGGGCCCATAGCAATCAGCCCCAGCATTTT. Protein sequence: CASSGAHSNQPQHF.

The chain employs TRBV10-3 and TRBJ1-2; 8 bases line up with TRBD1. CDR3 length: 13 amino acids. Germline V gene sequence: CDR1 ENHRY, CDR2 SYGVKD. After removal of 10 bases from V and 0 bases from J, the junction contained 4 bases not matched to a gene. The CDR3 sequence is CANTQGANYGYTF. CDR3 DNA sequence: TGTGCCAACACACAGGGGGCTAACTATGGCTACACCTTC.

The V and J genes are TRBV5-5 and TRBJ1-1, with D perhaps matching TRBD1 (5 bases). CDR3 size: 13 residues. V was pared by 2 bases and J by 8 bases, with 13 bases between. Germline assignment: CDR1 SGHKS and CDR2 YYEKEE (reference sequence). The CDR3 protein is CASSFGSQGEAFF. CDR3 DNA: TGTGCCAGCAGCTTTGGGTCCCAGGGAGAAGCTTTCTTT.

This clone was observed a single time. The V and J genes are TRBV2 and TRBJ1-2, with D tentatively TRBD1 (5 bases). Trimming removed 0 bases from V and 1 base from J, with 9 bases in between. The CDR3 loop spans 15 amino acids. Germline V lookup: CDR1 SNHLY, CDR2 FYNNEI. In nucleotides, the CDR3 is TGTGCCAGCAGTGAAGCGGGGGGGAGTAACTATGGCTACACCTTC. As protein: CASSEAGGSNYGYTF. The variable domain in full, completed from reference TRBV2 and TRBJ1-2, reads EPEVTQTPSHQVTQMGQEVILRCVPISNHLYFYWYRQILGQKVEFLVSFYNNEISEKSEIFDDQFSVERPDGSNFTLKIRSTKLEDSAMYFCASSEAGGSNYGYTFGSGTRLTVV.

This sequence joins TRBV4-2 and TRBJ2-3; TRBD2 matches at 11 bases. In germline, CDR1 is LGHNA, CDR2 YNFKEQ. V lost 2 bases and J lost 0; bases outside the gene matches: 4. This CDR3 region has 17 residues. In nucleotides, the CDR3 is TGTGCCAGCAGCCAAATGCCTAGCGGGGGGAGCACAGATACGCAGTATTTT. Translation gives CASSQMPSGGSTDTQYF.